Listed here are 32 T cell receptor beta chains from one sample, sequenced in a study of tumor-infiltrating lymphocytes in primary liver carcinoma (dated by TCRdb to the late 2010s). This sample was sequenced with an Illumina HiSeq 2500. TCRbeta-specific cDNA was reverse-transcribed from 500 ng total RNA using a constant-region primer and ProtoScript II reverse transcriptase. The TCRbeta libraries were prepared through three rounds of nested multiplex PCR following a slightly modified ARM-PCR procedure. Each of the first two PCR rounds ran for approximately 9 cycles using multiplex TRBV1-TRBV30 forward primers together with a Cbeta reverse primer. The raw public data were reprocessed by TCRdb itself: fastp quality trimming at Q25, MiXCR clonotype calling, in-frame beta chains only. CDR3 protein sequences are deduplicated, and each keeps its most common genes and DNA. In this sample the table shows 20,000 or so distinct CDR3 sequences, roughly 78% of which occur a single time. The ten largest clones represent 41% of the sample.

Without any cell sorting, total RNA and DNA were co-extracted from about 21-30 mg of bulk tissue using the AllPrep DNA/RNA mini kit. Sequencing was carried out using liver tumor tissue from sampling region 1. This sample's cell subset or site label indicates: tumor region T1, superior pole. The receptors were sampled from a man aged 40-55 years with primary liver carcinoma and hepatitis B virus infection.

This clonotype occurred once. CDR3 bases: TGTGCCAGCAGCGGGGGGTTGATGGCGGGTGCTTGGGAGAATGAGCAGTTCTTC. Amino acids: CASSGGLMAGAWENEQFF. The chain couples TRBV9 to TRBJ2-1; D possibly uses TRBD1 or TRBD2 (5 bases each). The CDR3 has 18 residues. V was shortened by 3 bases and J by 7 bases, with 26 bases between the two germline ends. Germline CDR1 is SGDLS and CDR2 is YYNGEE.

For this clonotype: No conserved phenylalanine or tryptophan ends this CDR3, so it is likely a read error. The chain couples TRBV28 to TRBJ1-4; D is unclear. Trimming removed 1 base at V and 10 bases at J, with 13 bases between. CDR1 and CDR2 (germline): MDHEN, SYDVKM. CDR3 length: 14 residues. The CDR3 nucleotides read TGTGCCAGCAGTTTATTATCAGGACTAGGAAAACTGTTTTTA. It yields the protein CASSLLSGLGKLFL.

This clonotype was seen repeatedly, ten times or more. The CDR3 region has the DNA TGTGCCAGCAGTGAATGGGTTTTCTACGAGCAGTACTTC. Amino acid sequence: CASSEWVFYEQYF. This chain joins TRBV6-1 and TRBJ2-7, with D unresolved. Germline V gene lookup returns CDR1 MNHNS and CDR2 SASEGT. Trimming left V 2 bases short and J 3 bases short, with 8 bases between. This CDR3 contains 13 residues.

Worth noting for this clonotype: The junction differs from germline at one of its ends, possibly a read error. The chain has TRBV11-2 and TRBJ2-5, with D possibly matching TRBD2 (5 bases). CDR3 length: 18 amino acids. Looked up from germline, CDR1 is SGHAT and CDR2 is FQNNGV. The CDR3 DNA reads as TGTGCCAGCGGCTTAGCGAGGCTAGCCCTGGGAAGAAAAGAGACCCAGTATTTC. This gives the protein CASGLARLALGRKETQYF.

This chain links TRBV20-1 with TRBJ2-3; D is ambiguous. The germline CDR1 and CDR2 sequences are DFQATT and SNEGSKA (reference sequence). Trimming removed 5 bases at V and 2 bases at J, with 14 bases between. The CDR3 loop spans 14 amino acids. The CDR3 nucleotides read TGCAGTGCTCAAAGTGGCGGAGTCACAGATACGCAGTATTTT. Its translation is CSAQSGGVTDTQYF.

Notes on this clonotype: Given the absence of the conserved phenylalanine or tryptophan at the CDR3 end, a read error is likely. This chain links TRBV6-6 with TRBJ2-7, with D possibly being TRBD2 (5 bases). Trimming took off 6 bases at V and 3 bases at J, with 18 bases between the two ends. The CDR3 is 15 amino acids. CDR1 and CDR2 (germline): MNHNY, SVGAGI (reference sequence). The CDR3 coding sequence is TGTGCCAGCAGCCACGACACCCACGGGAACTACGAGCAGTACTTA. Protein product: CASSHDTHGNYEQYL.

On this clonotype: One end of the junction does not line up with germline, which may come from a read error. The chain links TRBV4-1 to TRBJ2-3; 9 positions match TRBD2. The CDR3 length is 18 residues. Germline CDR1 MGHRA, CDR2 YSYEKL. The CDR3 is CASSQVLLIAGALDTQHF. In DNA form, the CDR3 reads TGCGCCAGCAGCCAAGTGTTATTGATAGCGGGAGCCCTAGATACGCAGCACTTT.

The chain joins TRBV20-1 to TRBJ2-7, with D uncertain. The germline V gene encodes CDR1 DFQATT and CDR2 SNEGSKA (reference sequence). The V end was cut by 3 bases, the J end by 4 bases, with 13 bases between. This CDR3 has 13 residues. CDR3 loop: CSARSFREYEQYF. CDR3 DNA: TGCAGTGCTAGGTCGTTCAGAGAATACGAGCAGTACTTC.

As concerns this clonotype: The junction departs from germline at one end; a sequencing error may be responsible. The chain combines TRBV7-8 with TRBJ1-1, with D unresolved. The germline V gene encodes CDR1 SGHVS and CDR2 FQNEAQ. The CDR3 runs 14 residues. CDR3 coding DNA: TGTGCCAGCAGCCCCCCGTGGGGTAACACTGAAACTTTCTTT. Residues: CASSPPWGNTETFF.

Notes on this clonotype: A read error may produce the germline difference seen at one junction end. The genes are TRBV11-1 and TRBJ1-1; D is uncertain. The CDR3 spans 15 residues. Per the germline V gene, CDR1 is SGHAT and CDR2 is FQDESV (reference sequence). The CDR3 region is CASSFFRAANIEALF. The CDR3 DNA is TGTGCCAGCAGCTTTTTTAGGGCAGCGAATATTGAAGCTCTCTTT.

This clonotype was recorded at least ten times. The V call is TRBV6-1, the J call TRBJ1-2, with D perhaps TRBD1 (6 bases). Germline V CDR1 and CDR2: MNHNS, SASEGT. The CDR3 runs to 15 residues. V lost 1 base to trimming and J lost 7 bases, with 16 bases between them. The CDR3 region is CASSEVGGAGRGYTF. DNA for the CDR3: TGTGCCAGCAGTGAAGTGGGGGGGGCTGGACGTGGCTACACCTTC.

This sequence joins TRBV11-2 and TRBJ1-4, with D uncertain. The CDR3 is made up of 16 amino acids. V was shortened by 5 bases and J by 15 bases, with 28 bases between the two germline ends. In germline, CDR1 is SGHAT, CDR2 FQNNGV. In DNA, the CDR3 is TGTGCCAGCAGCAAGACTTCAGGAGGAACAAATGAAGAAGTGTTTTTT. Its translation is CASSKTSGGTNEEVFF.

On this clonotype itself: Germline is not matched at one junction end, which may reflect a read error. This sequence joins TRBV13 and TRBJ2-7; 7 nucleotides align to TRBD2. This CDR3 comprises 16 residues. CDR1 and CDR2 (germline): PRHDT, FYEKMQ (reference sequence). The CDR3 spells CANSQRTSQRSYEHYF. In DNA form, the CDR3 reads TGTGCCAACAGCCAGCGGACTAGTCAGAGGTCCTACGAGCACTACTTC.

Notes on this clonotype: The junction shows a germline mismatch at one end, possibly a read error. The chain links TRBV11-1 to TRBJ2-1; D gene unclear. The CDR3 contains 12 residues. Germline CDR1 reads SGHAT; CDR2 reads FQDESV (reference sequence). The CDR3 coding sequence is TGTGTCAGCGCATGGGCCTACAATGAGCACTTCTTC. This codes for CVSAWAYNEHFF.

Of note for this clonotype: Sequence at one end of the junction differs from germline and may be a read error. The chain recombines TRBV11-1 with TRBJ2-7; 11 bases agree with TRBD2. CDR3 size: 15 residues. Germline V gene sequence: CDR1 SGHAT, CDR2 FQDESV (reference sequence). CDR3 amino acids: CASIPGLAASYEQYF. In DNA form, the CDR3 reads TGCGCCAGCATACCGGGACTAGCGGCATCCTACGAGCAGTACTTC.

This clonotype was counted a single time. One junction end disagrees with the germline gene, perhaps due to a read error. The rearrangement joins TRBV4-3 to TRBJ2-2; the match to TRBD2 covers 12 bases. The germline V gene encodes CDR1 LGHNA and CDR2 YSLEER. This CDR3 contains 19 residues. CDR3 loop: CASSVLAGGPRSNTGELLF. CDR3 in DNA: TGCGCCAGCAGCGTACTAGCGGGAGGACCCCGTTCGAACACCGGGGAGCTGCTTTTT.

In regard to this clonotype: The junction and the germline gene differ at one end; a read error may be behind it. The J gene is TRBJ2-3, the V gene TRBV4-2; 10 bases map to TRBD2. The CDR3 is 18 residues long. Germline CDR1 LGHNA, CDR2 YNFKEQ. The CDR3 loop reads CPSSQVALLAGAIDTEYF. In nucleotides, the CDR3 is TGTCCCAGCAGCCAAGTGGCGCTTCTAGCGGGAGCGATAGATACGGAGTATTTC.

Concerning this clonotype itself: Compared with germline, one end of the junction differs, possibly owing to a read error. The gene calls are TRBV10-3 and TRBJ2-7, with 7 bases lining up with TRBD1. Germline CDR1 is ENHRY and CDR2 is SYGVKD. The CDR3 has 13 residues. The CDR3 here is CVIRHRGTDEQYF. The CDR3 nucleotides read TGTGTCATCAGGCACAGGGGTACGGACGAGCAGTACTTC.

As regards this clonotype: Likely a read error: the CDR3 ends without its conserved phenylalanine or tryptophan. V and J are TRBV4-1 and TRBJ1-2; 7 positions match TRBD1. The CDR3 contains 14 residues. Germline values: CDR1 MGHRA, CDR2 YSYEKL. Written as DNA, the CDR3 is TGCGCCAGCAGCCAAGAGGACAGGAACTATCGCTACACCATC. This encodes CASSQEDRNYRYTI.

There are many counts of this clonotype. This chain links TRBV30 with TRBJ2-1; D ambiguous. The CDR3 loop spans 15 amino acids. CDR1 and CDR2 from the germline V gene are GTSNPN and SVGIG (reference sequence). With 3 bases removed from V and 0 bases from J, the gap between germline ends came to 12 bases. DNA for the CDR3: TGTGCCTGGAGGCAGAAAGGAAGCTCCTACAATGAGCAGTTCTTC. Its translation is CAWRQKGSSYNEQFF.

This clonotype appeared many times. The CDR3 DNA is TGTGCCAGCAGCCCCTCAGGGAGAAGCACCGGGGAGCTGTTTTTT. Protein product: CASSPSGRSTGELFF. The chain couples TRBV7-9 to TRBJ2-2; D could derive from TRBD1 or TRBD2 (5 bases each). The CDR3 length is 15 residues. The V and J ends lost 5 bases and 4 bases respectively, with 14 bases between them. The V gene's germline CDR1 is SEHNR and CDR2 FQNEAQ (reference sequence).

This clonotype was found once. The chain joins TRBV21-1 to TRBJ2-3; no check of the table's D call, TRBD1, against the DNA was made. TRBV21-1 is a pseudogene segment. The CDR3 is 17 amino acids. CDR3 residues: CVSSKAQDRGRLDTQYF. DNA for the CDR3: TGTGTCAGCAGCAAAGCTCAGGACAGGGGGCGGTTGGATACGCAGTATTTT.

The chain is built from TRBV6-6 and TRBJ2-1; D call uncertain. There are 15 residues in the CDR3. Germline assignment: CDR1 MNHNY and CDR2 SVGAGI (reference sequence). The CDR3 coding sequence is TGTGTAAGCAGTCATGGGTCCTATACCTTAGATGAGCAGTTCTTC. This sequence encodes CVSSHGSYTLDEQFF.

Details on this clonotype: At one end, the junction sequence differs from germline, possibly due to a read error. The chain is built from TRBV12-3 or TRBV12-4 and TRBJ2-1, with 8 bases fitting TRBD1. The CDR3 extends over 17 amino acids. The CDR3 region has the DNA TGTGCCAGCAGTTTAGCCCGGACAGGGTGCATATACAATGAGAAGTCCTTC. Its protein is CASSLARTGCIYNEKSF.

On this clonotype itself: At one boundary the junction diverges from the germline segment, which might be a read error. The chain links TRBV10-3 to TRBJ1-1; D is perhaps TRBD1 (6 bases). CDR3 length: 12 amino acids. CDR1 is ENHRY, CDR2 SYGVKD, per germline. The CDR3 nucleotides are TGTGCCATCAGCCCCGGGGACAAGCACGCTATCTTT. Its protein product is CAISPGDKHAIF.

Worth noting for this clonotype: Relative to the germline gene, one junction end is altered; a read error may explain this. V and J are TRBV11-2 and TRBJ2-3; D may be TRBD2 (6 bases). The CDR3 contains 14 residues. Looked up from germline, CDR1 is SGHAT and CDR2 is FQNNGV. CDR3 bases: TGTGCCGGAGGGGCACGGGAGCCCGCAGATACGCAATATTTT. The encoded protein is CAGGAREPADTQYF. Full variable domain (rest looked up from reference TRBV11-2 and TRBJ2-3): EAGVAQSPRYKIIEKRQSVAFWCNPISGHATLYWYQQILGQGPKLLIQFQNNGVVDDSQLPKDRFSAERLKGVDSTLKIQPAKLEDSAVYLCAGGAREPADTQYFGPGTRLTVL.

This clonotype counts as medium-sized. This chain uses TRBV6-1 with TRBJ2-1, with D uncertain. The V end lost 7 bases, the J end lost 5 bases, and 12 bases lay between the germline ends. Germline lookup yields CDR1 MNHNS and CDR2 SASEGT. CDR3 length: 13 residues. The CDR3 sequence: CASMLNQHNEQFF. DNA of the CDR3: TGTGCCAGCATGCTAAATCAACACAATGAGCAGTTCTTC.

This clonotype was observed a few times. A much bigger clone sits one base away, suggesting this may be a read error. This chain joins TRBV5-6 and TRBJ2-2; TRBD2 might be the D (5 bases). The CDR3 sequence is 15 residues long. Germline V gene data show CDR1 as SGHDT and CDR2 as YYEEEE. CDR3 protein: CASSLAPRVTGELSF. In nucleotides, the CDR3 is TGTGCCAGCAGCTTGGCACCCAGAGTCACCGGGGAGCTGTCTTTT.

The rearrangement links TRBV4-2 to TRBJ2-3; 8 bases fit TRBD2. The J segment lost 1 base and the V segment lost 3 bases, leaving 18 bases of the junction unmatched. Germline V lookup: CDR1 LGHNA, CDR2 YNFKEQ. The CDR3 sequence is 20 residues long. The CDR3 nucleotides are TGTGCCAGCAGCCATACCCAGGGACTAGATCTTAGTGGGGGCACAGATACGCAGTATTTT. This encodes CASSHTQGLDLSGGTDTQYF.

This clonotype has ten or more counts. The chain links TRBV11-2 to TRBJ2-7; 8 bases are shared with TRBD1. Losses at the gene ends were 4 bases for V and 4 bases for J; bases not matched to a gene: 9. CDR1 is SGHAT, CDR2 FQNNGV, per germline. This CDR3 has 15 residues. The CDR3 nucleotides read TGTGCCAGCAGCTCCCGGGACAGGAAAGTTTACGAGCAGTACTTC. Residues: CASSSRDRKVYEQYF. Full variable domain (outside the CDR3, taken from reference TRBV11-2 and TRBJ2-7): EAGVAQSPRYKIIEKRQSVAFWCNPISGHATLYWYQQILGQGPKLLIQFQNNGVVDDSQLPKDRFSAERLKGVDSTLKIQPAKLEDSAVYLCASSSRDRKVYEQYFGPGTRLTVT.

Worth noting for this clonotype: One end of the junction is discordant with germline, which a read error may explain. The chain combines TRBV7-9 with TRBJ2-3, with 10 bases that match TRBD2. Germline V lookup: CDR1 SEHNR, CDR2 FQNEAQ (reference sequence). The length of the CDR3 is 16 residues. CDR3 DNA: TGTGCCAGCACCCTCCACATAGCGGGAGGCACAGATACGCAATATTTT. It codes for CASTLHIAGGTDTQYF.

In regard to this clonotype: Without the conserved terminal phenylalanine or tryptophan, this CDR3 likely stems from a read error. The genes are TRBV4-1 and TRBJ2-1; a possible D gene is TRBD2 (6 bases). Per the germline V gene, CDR1 is MGHRA and CDR2 is YSYEKL. The CDR3 runs 15 residues. CDR3 amino acids: CTSSQGSGWNNEQFY. The CDR3 DNA follows: TGCACCAGCAGCCAAGGTAGCGGATGGAACAATGAGCAGTTCTAC.